This TCR beta chain appears in the sequencing data of a study of immune cell composition in non-small cell lung cancer. The normal lung sample lay at least 3 cm, and maximally far, from the tumour. V lost 3 bases, J lost 3 bases, and 12 bases lay in between. Germline V lookup: CDR1 SNHLY, CDR2 FYNNEI. CDR3 size: 15 residues. Measured with immunoSEQ multiplex PCR; TCRdb has only the in-frame clones, and not every one. The table shows roughly 5,100 clones, with around nine tenths occurring only once. This sequence joins TRBV2 and TRBJ1-5, with no clear D. Sequencing was performed on non-adjacent lung tissue. The clonotype was recovered from a human donor with non-small cell lung cancer. Some clones in this sample may be carry-over from other donors' samples. The CDR3 DNA reads as TGTGCCAGCAGTGACCTTGCGGGTGACAATCAGCCCCAGCATTTT. This encodes CASSDLAGDNQPQHF.